This T cell receptor beta chain comes out of a study of blood T cell repertoires in COVID-19. Study as a whole: The analysed material was cDNA or gDNA that came from T cells, B-cell-depleted T cells, or PBMCs.

Methods used by the authors: Amplification from reference gene primers served as the basis for estimated nucleated cell counts. The protocol was immunoSEQ multiplex PCR, while the TCRdb copy is restricted to in-frame clones and leaves out a portion. D and trimming were read from the DNA, whereas the V and J calls and clone size are those reported in that table. The data show 320,000 or so clones, with around 90% seen just once and 4.5% to 6.5% held by the top ten. This clone was detected once. The TCR sequence derives from a man in his fifties or sixties who had recovered from COVID-19. Source material: PBMCs or T cells enriched from blood (not recorded which).

The CDR3 here is CASSSGQGKTETQYF. CDR3 DNA: TGCGCCAGCAGCTCTGGACAGGGCAAAACGGAGACCCAGTACTTC. This rearrangement joins TRBV10-1 to TRBJ2-5; 8 positions match TRBD1. This CDR3 has 15 residues. V dropped 6 bases and J dropped 5; count of bases not matched to a gene: 11. Germline V lookup: CDR1 WNHNN, CDR2 SYGVQD (reference sequence).